This TCR beta chain stems from a study of CD8 T cells in ankylosing spondylitis. With respect to this clonotype: Its target is not known.

The study, taken as a whole, reports: Reportedly, significant enrichment of disease-linked clones occurred in matched ankylosing spondylitis synovial fluid. Characteristic, it appeared, of ankylosing spondylitis blood was a TCR beta motif of about eight highly homologous variants. Disease-linked clones had a CD8+ phenotype and relatively low frequency in peripheral blood.

Generation of TCR beta libraries employed quantitative 5'-RACE incorporating molecular barcodes. TCRdb fed the 5' RACE reads into MiXCR, producing one record per CDR3 protein. Of 180,000 or so distinct CDR3 sequences in the sample, more than 9% were seen once. In germline, CDR1 is SGHDT, CDR2 YYEEEE. The CDR3 length is 15 residues. Trimming stripped 0 bases from V and 6 bases from J, with 12 bases between. Material: blood, either unsorted or a sorted T cell fraction (not recorded which). The sequence came from a male donor with ankylosing spondylitis or in good health (not recorded which). The chain is built from TRBV5-6 and TRBJ2-2; tentatively, D is TRBD2 (5 bases). The CDR3 DNA reads TGTGCCAGCAGCTTGGCCAACACGGGATCCGGGGAGCTGTTTTTT. This sequence encodes CASSLANTGSGELFF.